This TCR beta chain was obtained from a study of cytomegalovirus exposure and HLA in healthy donors. It was with 60 Vbeta and 13 Jbeta primers that the PCR ran. Some clones are missing from TCRdb's copy, which holds only in-frame ones; the method was immunoSEQ multiplex PCR. Among 190,000 or so clones, 82% were seen once, and the ten largest hold roughly 0.095%. The CDR3 consists of 16 residues. CDR1 is ENHRY and CDR2 is SYGVKD in the germline V gene. J was trimmed by 0 bases and V by 6 bases; bases with no gene match: 9. The clonotype comes from a boy aged 2 to 10 in good health and CMV-seronegative. This chain links TRBV10-3 with TRBJ1-2; TRBD1 aligns across 8 bases. Sequencing input: PBMCs. The CDR3: CAIRVQGVVSNYGYTF. In DNA form, the CDR3 reads TGTGCCATCAGGGTACAGGGGGTGGTGTCTAACTATGGCTACACCTTC.